This entry lists 28 T cell receptor beta chains sequenced from one sample in a study of T cells in women clearing cervical HPV infection. Profiled with immunoSEQ multiplex PCR; TCRdb holds only in-frame clones, not every one. The listing contains around 15,000 clones. Sequencing was performed on blood buffy coat. The receptor set was obtained from a woman aged 18 to 75 with a cervical HPV16 infection that either progressed to CIN3+ or cleared (not recorded which).

About this clone itself: The read is 3 residues too short to cover the CDR3 end, so that end is filled in from the germline J gene. The V and J genes are TRBV6-2 or TRBV6-3 and TRBJ2-3; 11 nucleotides align to TRBD2. Germline CDR1 is MNHEY and CDR2 is SVGEGT. V shed 6 bases and J 4 bases; nucleotides not matched to a gene: 6. This CDR3 is built from 15 residues. CDR3 protein: CASSTSGGLSDTQYF. CDR3 bases read: TGTGCCAGCAGCACTAGCGGGGGATTGTCAGATACG.

Turning to this clone: The CDR3 end is not reached by the read, which stops 3 residues before it; the germline J gene fills it in. This rearrangement joins TRBV5-1 to TRBJ1-2, with D possibly TRBD1 on 6 matching bases. The CDR3 extends over 13 amino acids. CDR1 is SGHRS, CDR2 YFSETQ, per germline. V was trimmed by 1 base and J by 6 bases, leaving 10 bases between them. CDR3 DNA (partial): TGCGCCAGCAGCTTGATGGGGGCTGATGGC. This sequence encodes CASSLMGADG. The full CDR3 reads CASSLMGADGYTF.

Turning to this clone: The observed sequence ends 3 residues before the CDR3 terminus, with the missing tail filled in from the germline J gene. This chain links TRBV5-6 with TRBJ1-5, with TRBD1 matching 8 bases. The CDR3 sequence is 15 residues long. After removal of 0 bases from V and 4 bases from J, the junction contained 3 bases not matched to a gene. Germline assignment: CDR1 SGHDT and CDR2 YYEEEE. CDR3 DNA, as far as it was read: TGTGCCAGCAGCTTGGAAGGACAGGGAAATCAGCCC. Its translation: CASSLEGQGNQP. The CDR3 as a whole reads CASSLEGQGNQPQHF.

As for this clone: The read halts 3 residues ahead of the CDR3 end, with the missing end drawn from the germline J gene. The chain is built from TRBV5-4 and TRBJ2-7; 10 bases line up with TRBD1. V was clipped by 0 bases and J by 6 bases; unmatched bases: 6. This CDR3 is built from 15 residues. Germline V gene data show CDR1 as SGHNT and CDR2 as YYREEE (reference sequence). CDR3 bases read: TGTGCCAGCAGCTTGGCCGGGACAGGGGTAACCGAG. Its translation is CASSLAGTGVTE. The entire CDR3 protein is CASSLAGTGVTEQYF.

Turning to this clone: Coverage ceases 3 residues before the CDR3 finishes, and the germline J gene fills in the end. The rearrangement uses TRBV18 and TRBJ1-1; a weak D match, TRBD1 (5 bases). Germline V CDR1 and CDR2: KGHSH, LQKENI. The V gene lost 2 bases and the J gene lost 5 bases, with 21 bases spanning the gap. CDR3 length: 17 residues. The sequenced part of the CDR3 DNA is TGTGCCAGCTCACCATCTTTGATTAAAGGGGTTGAGACTGAA. Translated: CASSPSLIKGVETE. Given in full, the CDR3 is CASSPSLIKGVETEAFF.

On this clone itself: The CDR3 goes on 3 residues after the read ends, and that part is filled in from the germline J gene. The chain combines TRBV5-6 with TRBJ2-7, with D possibly TRBD1 on 5 matching bases. This CDR3 is built from 14 residues. Per the germline V gene, CDR1 is SGHDT and CDR2 is YYEEEE. Trimming pared 0 bases from V and 5 bases from J, leaving 12 bases between. CDR3 DNA, as far as it was read: TGTGCCAGCAGCTTGGGGGGCAGGGAAGACGAG. Amino acids: CASSLGGREDE. The entire CDR3 is CASSLGGREDEQYF.

About this clone: Read coverage stops 3 residues before the CDR3 terminus; the germline J gene supplies the remainder. V usage is TRBV20-1 and J usage is TRBJ2-1; 9 nucleotides line up with TRBD2. From germline, CDR1 is DFQATT and CDR2 SNEGSKA (reference sequence). The CDR3 is 15 amino acids. J was trimmed by 7 bases and V by 3 bases; bases with no gene match: 10. The CDR3 DNA, read in part, is TGCAGTGCTAGTCCTCGGCGGGGGGGTTGGAATGAG. Translation: CSASPRRGGWNE. The whole CDR3 reads CSASPRRGGWNEQFF.

About this clone: The CDR3 extends 3 residues past the end of the read, so its final part is completed from the germline J gene. This chain connects TRBV5-1 to TRBJ1-2; 11 nucleotides line up with TRBD1. Germline V gene sequence: CDR1 SGHRS, CDR2 YFSETQ. With V trimmed by 4 bases and J by 7 bases, 6 bases remained unmatched. This CDR3 contains 14 residues. The CDR3 loop is CASSRDRGEVGYTF. The sequenced CDR3 bases are TGCGCCAGCAGCCGGGACAGGGGGGAGGTTGGC.

This clone is identified as medium-sized from frequency. The DNA read from the CDR3 is TGCGCCAGCAGCTTGGGACTGGCCCGCACAGATACG. Amino acid sequence: CASSLGLARTDT. The whole CDR3 reads CASSLGLARTDTQYF. The genes are TRBV5-1 and TRBJ2-3, with D unresolved. The read is 3 residues too short to cover the CDR3 end, so that end is filled in from the germline J gene. The CDR3 contains 15 residues. Trimming stripped 0 bases from V and 1 base from J, with 9 bases between. The germline V gene encodes CDR1 SGHRS and CDR2 YFSETQ.

Regarding this clone: The read halts 3 residues ahead of the CDR3 end, with the missing end drawn from the germline J gene. The rearrangement uses TRBV5-6 and TRBJ1-4; no reliable D call. Looked up from germline, CDR1 is SGHDT and CDR2 is YYEEEE. The CDR3 spans 14 residues. The V and J ends lost 2 bases and 0 bases respectively, with 5 bases between them. The CDR3 spells CASSFIATNEKLFF. CDR3 DNA, as far as it was read: TGTGCCAGCAGCTTCATAGCAACTAATGAAAAA.

With respect to this clone: The junction departs from germline at one end; a sequencing error may be responsible. The read ends 3 residues early relative to the CDR3; the germline J gene fills the gap. The chain uses TRBV4-2 and TRBJ2-4; possible D gene TRBD1, 6 bases. This CDR3 contains 14 residues. Germline V gene lookup returns CDR1 LGHNA and CDR2 YNFKEQ. Incomplete CDR3 DNA: TGCGCCAGCAGCCAAATAGGGGGCAAAAACATT. Its protein is CASSQIGGKNI. The complete CDR3 sequence is CASSQIGGKNIQYF.

On this clone: The read halts 3 residues ahead of the CDR3 end, with the missing end drawn from the germline J gene. V gene TRBV20-1 combines with J gene TRBJ2-3; tentative D call: TRBD1 (5 bases). CDR1 and CDR2 from the germline V gene are DFQATT and SNEGSKA (reference sequence). Trimming pared 0 bases from V and 1 base from J, leaving 14 bases between. This CDR3 contains 16 residues. The CDR3 DNA, read in part, is TGCAGTGCTAGAGATTTCTCTCAGGGTCGCACAGATACG. Protein sequence: CSARDFSQGRTDT. The full CDR3 reads CSARDFSQGRTDTQYF.

Comment on this clone: The read falls 3 residues short of the CDR3 end, and the missing part is taken from the germline J gene. The rearrangement uses TRBV6-1 and TRBJ1-1; D call uncertain. Germline V gene sequence: CDR1 MNHNS, CDR2 SASEGT. CDR3 length: 13 residues. The V gene lost 11 bases and the J gene lost 1 base, with 14 bases spanning the gap. The CDR3 spells CAGRGQSNTEAFF. CDR3 DNA (partial): TGTGCCGGCCGTGGCCAGTCGAACACTGAA.

With regard to this clone: The sequenced fragment ends 3 residues before the CDR3 boundary, so the rest is inferred from the germline J gene. The rearrangement uses TRBV28 and TRBJ1-6; 12 nucleotides agree with TRBD1. Per germline, CDR1 MDHEN and CDR2 SYDVKM. Losses at the gene ends were 5 bases for V and 11 bases for J; bases not matched to a gene: 4. This CDR3 is 14 amino acids long. CDR3 DNA, as far as it was read: TGTGCCAGCAGTCGGGGACAGGGGGCTCCACCC. The encoded protein is CASSRGQGAPP. The CDR3 as a whole reads CASSRGQGAPPLHF.

Notes on this clone: From the germline J gene comes the end of the CDR3, since the read stops 3 residues before it. The rearrangement uses TRBV7-2 and TRBJ2-1, with 10 bases matching TRBD2. V lost 4 bases and J lost 7; bases outside the gene matches: 7. Germline V gene lookup returns CDR1 SGHTA and CDR2 FQGNSA. The CDR3 length is 15 residues. The CDR3: CASSSLTSGENEQFF. The sequenced CDR3 bases are TGTGCCAGCAGCTCCCTTACTAGCGGGGAGAATGAG.

Concerning this clone: The read gets to within 3 residues of the CDR3 end, and the germline J gene fills in the rest. The chain is built from TRBV19 and TRBJ2-1; D is ambiguous. Trimming left V 6 bases short and J 8 bases short, with 14 bases between. Germline lookup yields CDR1 LNHDA and CDR2 SQIVND (reference sequence). The CDR3 consists of 13 residues. CDR3 sequence: CASSRSIQHEQFF. The sequenced part of the CDR3 DNA is TGTGCCAGTAGCCGGTCTATCCAACATGAG.

For this clone: The CDR3 end is not reached by the read, which stops 3 residues before it; the germline J gene fills it in. This chain uses TRBV5-1 with TRBJ2-1; D remains unclear. This CDR3 region has 13 residues. Germline CDR1 is SGHRS and CDR2 is YFSETQ. V was cut by 0 bases and J by 6 bases, with 7 bases left in between. The DNA read from the CDR3 is TGCGCCAGCAGCTTGGATCGGTTCAATGAG. Its translation: CASSLDRFNE. In full, the CDR3 is CASSLDRFNEQFF. The full variable domain, in which reference TRBV5-1 and TRBJ2-1 provide the parts outside the CDR3, is KAGVTQTPRYLIKTRGQQVTLSCSPISGHRSVSWYQQTPGQGLQFLFEYFSETQRNKGNFPGRFSGRQFSNSRSEMNVSTLELGDSALYLCASSLDRFNEQFFGPGTRLTVL.

This clone is classed as medium-sized (0.01 to 0.1%) by frequency. The CDR3 here is CASSERGQGSYTF. The CDR3 bases that were read are TGTGCCAGCAGTGAAAGGGGACAGGGCAGC. This chain joins TRBV2 and TRBJ1-2, with 9 bases aligning to TRBD1. Coverage ceases 3 residues before the CDR3 finishes, and the germline J gene fills in the end. Germline V lookup: CDR1 SNHLY, CDR2 FYNNEI. The length of the CDR3 is 13 residues.

As to this clone: Coverage ceases 3 residues before the CDR3 finishes, and the germline J gene fills in the end. The rearrangement uses TRBV7-3 and TRBJ1-5, with a weak D call TRBD1 (5 bases). Germline loops: CDR1 SGHTA, CDR2 FQGTGA. This CDR3 spans 15 amino acids. The V end was cut by 1 base, the J end by 1 base, with 8 bases between. CDR3 bases read: TGTGCCAGCAGCTTAATGGCAGGGAGCAATCAGCCC. Encoded protein: CASSLMAGSNQP. The full CDR3 protein reads CASSLMAGSNQPQHF.

As to this clone: The read falls 3 residues short of the CDR3 end, and the missing part is taken from the germline J gene. This chain connects TRBV2 to TRBJ1-6; 9 nucleotides agree with TRBD1. Germline CDR1 is SNHLY and CDR2 is FYNNEI. This CDR3 has 13 amino acids. The trim removed 8 bases at V and 4 bases at J, leaving 0 bases unmatched. The CDR3 sequence is CASGTGYNSPLHF. The DNA read from the CDR3 is TGTGCCAGCGGGACAGGGTATAATTCACCC.

About this clone: The read ends 3 residues early relative to the CDR3; the germline J gene fills the gap. The chain has TRBV5-1 and TRBJ2-5, with D unresolved. The CDR3 runs 14 residues. Trimming stripped 0 bases from V and 2 bases from J, with 8 bases between. The germline V gene encodes CDR1 SGHRS and CDR2 YFSETQ. This chain's CDR3 is CASSLDSSQETQYF. The CDR3 DNA, read in part, is TGCGCCAGCAGCTTGGACAGCTCGCAAGAGACC.

Comment on this clone: The read gets to within 3 residues of the CDR3 end, and the germline J gene fills in the rest. The chain links TRBV10-1 to TRBJ2-2; 7 nucleotides align to TRBD2. This CDR3 spans 16 amino acids. Germline V gene sequence: CDR1 WNHNN, CDR2 SYGVQD (reference sequence). V lost 2 bases to trimming and J lost 4 bases; unmatched junction nucleotides: 7. CDR3 DNA (partial): TGCGCCAGCAGTGAGCCGCAGGGAGGGCGCACCGGGGAG. Protein: CASSEPQGGRTGE. The whole CDR3 region reads CASSEPQGGRTGELFF.

Of note for this clone: The CDR3 is cut off 3 residues early in the read; its end comes from the germline J gene. The chain combines TRBV4-1 with TRBJ2-3; 8 nucleotides match TRBD1. V shed 4 bases and J 0 bases; nucleotides not matched to a gene: 9. Germline V gene data show CDR1 as MGHRA and CDR2 as YSYEKL. The CDR3 is 17 residues long. CDR3 DNA, as far as it was read: TGCGCCAGCAGCCCCCAGGGAACAGGGGGTAGCACAGATACG. Translating it yields CASSPQGTGGSTDT. The complete CDR3 protein is CASSPQGTGGSTDTQYF.

In regard to this clone: The missing CDR3 end, 3 residues past where the read stops, is filled in from the germline J gene. V gene TRBV12-5 combines with J gene TRBJ1-3; TRBD1 is a possible D gene (6 bases). CDR3 length: 19 residues. Germline-derived CDR1 and CDR2 are LGHNT and FRNRAP. Between the trimmed V and J ends, which lost 2 bases and 0 bases, there was a span of 20 bases. Partial CDR3 DNA: TGTGCTAGTGGTTTGCCAAACACCCCAGGGGCGGACTCTGGAAACACC. Translated, it gives CASGLPNTPGADSGNT. The full CDR3 is CASGLPNTPGADSGNTIYF.

Notes on this clone: Read coverage stops 3 residues before the CDR3 terminus; the germline J gene supplies the remainder. The chain recombines TRBV11-2 with TRBJ2-5; 7 positions match TRBD2. J was trimmed by 1 base and V by 6 bases; bases with no gene match: 8. The CDR3 loop spans 15 amino acids. Germline assignment: CDR1 SGHAT and CDR2 FQNNGV. The CDR3: CASRSLRGGQETQYF. CDR3 DNA, as far as it was read: TGTGCCAGCAGGTCCCTCCGCGGGGGCCAAGAGACC.

With regard to this clone: The DNA ends 3 residues before the CDR3 does, and the rest of the CDR3 is filled in from the germline J gene. This chain uses TRBV19 with TRBJ2-5; 10 nucleotides agree with TRBD1. Per the germline V gene, CDR1 is LNHDA and CDR2 is SQIVND (reference sequence). The CDR3 has 17 amino acids. The V gene end was trimmed by 4 bases and the J gene end by 1 base; junction bases not matched to a gene: 9. CDR3 sequence: CASSRDRGIIGQETQYF. CDR3 DNA, as far as it was read: TGTGCCAGTAGTAGGGACAGGGGAATCATTGGCCAAGAGACC.

Turning to this clone: The read halts 3 residues ahead of the CDR3 end, with the missing end drawn from the germline J gene. This chain uses TRBV2 with TRBJ2-7, with TRBD1 matching over 7 bases. The V gene's germline CDR1 is SNHLY and CDR2 FYNNEI. V shed 6 bases, J shed 0 bases, and the junction held 8 bases outside the gene matches. The CDR3 contains 15 residues. The CDR3 bases that were read are TGTGCCAGCAGGGGAAACAGGGGCCACTCCTACGAG. This encodes CASRGNRGHSYE. Given in full, the CDR3 is CASRGNRGHSYEQYF.

A word on this clone: The read terminates 3 residues before the CDR3 end, so the remaining end is supplied by the germline J gene. The chain couples TRBV28 to TRBJ2-5; 10 bases fit TRBD1. This CDR3 spans 16 amino acids. Trimming took 5 bases from V and 7 from J; bases not matched to a gene: 13. CDR1 and CDR2 (germline): MDHEN, SYDVKM. The CDR3 DNA, read in part, is TGTGCCAGCAGTCTCCCTACGACAGGGGGCTTCGGGACC. Translating it yields CASSLPTTGGFGT. The full CDR3 protein is CASSLPTTGGFGTQYF.